This TCR beta chain was captured in a study of blood T cells in healthy people across ages. Overall study findings and caveats: Diversity was estimated from one million T cells, and these estimates were considered underestimates.

There are a few counts of this clonotype. As yet, its antigen is unknown. This CDR3 region has 15 residues. Germline V gene data show CDR1 as DFQATT and CDR2 as SNEGSKA (reference sequence). Trimming left V 2 bases short and J 0 bases short, with 14 bases between. Sample-barcoded 5' priming and a J-beta primer mix drove a second PCR of roughly 7 to 11 cycles. TCRdb re-called the 5' RACE reads with MiXCR, one entry per CDR3 protein. The profile shows hundreds of thousands of distinct CDR3 sequences, about 62% of them singletons. The TCR was taken from a young man in good health. The rearrangement joins TRBV20-1 to TRBJ2-7; D gene ambiguous. Sequenced: blood. CDR3 DNA sequence: TGCAGTGCTAGAATAGAGCAACCGGGCTCCTACGAGCAGTACTTC. Amino acid sequence: CSARIEQPGSYEQYF.